The next 11 T cell receptor beta chains were all read from a single sample in a study of cytomegalovirus exposure and HLA in healthy donors (dated by TCRdb to about 2017). Library prep was done by the immunoSEQ multiplex PCR assay. Sourced from immuneACCESS, this table was stored by TCRdb with only in-frame sequences that have V and J called. A share of the clones is absent; for the studies checked, an unresolved V gene accounts for under half, and the remainder has no known explanation. This sample has some 170,000 clones in its table, and roughly 90% of those were observed once. Of the sample, around 4.4% is held by the ten largest clones. Sequencing used PBMCs. The receptors come from a man younger than 35 in good health and CMV-seropositive.

The genes are TRBV19 and TRBJ1-5; D is possibly TRBD1 (5 bases). Germline V gives CDR1 LNHDA, CDR2 SQIVND (reference sequence). The CDR3 sequence is 17 residues long. V was pared by 4 bases and J by 4 bases, with 20 bases between. The CDR3 loop reads CASSTNPVGVKNQPQHF. For the CDR3, the DNA is TGTGCCAGTAGTACAAACCCGGTAGGGGTAAAAAATCAGCCCCAGCATTTT.

In its sample, this clone was seen a few times. The gene calls are TRBV2 and TRBJ2-3; 11 bases line up with TRBD2. Losses at the gene ends were 5 bases for V and 4 bases for J; bases not matched to a gene: 8. The length of the CDR3 is 16 residues. From germline, CDR1 is SNHLY and CDR2 FYNNEI. DNA of the CDR3: TGTGCCAGCAGTCAGAATAGCGGGAGGGCCGCAGATACGCAGTATTTT. It yields the protein CASSQNSGRAADTQYF.

This rearrangement joins TRBV15 to TRBJ2-1, with 7 bases aligning to TRBD2. This CDR3 is 17 amino acids long. Germline loops: CDR1 LNHNV, CDR2 YYDKDF (reference sequence). V was clipped by 0 bases and J by 6 bases; unmatched bases: 11. CDR3 loop: CATSREELASRFNEQFF. The CDR3 DNA sequence: TGTGCCACCAGCAGAGAAGAACTAGCGAGTCGTTTCAATGAGCAGTTCTTC.

This rearrangement joins TRBV28 to TRBJ1-2; 9 nucleotides match TRBD1. Looked up from germline, CDR1 is MDHEN and CDR2 is SYDVKM. The V and J ends lost 3 bases and 8 bases, in that order; junction bases with no gene match: 25. CDR3 size: 20 residues. This CDR3 reads CASSLRTGGPGYSRVSGYTF. The CDR3, as DNA: TGTGCCAGCAGTTTGCGTACAGGGGGCCCCGGCTATTCTAGGGTCTCGGGCTACACCTTC.

The V gene is TRBV25-1, the J gene TRBJ1-2; no definite D call. Trimming took 5 bases from V and 1 from J, leaving 8 bases between them. The CDR3 runs 13 residues. The germline V gene has CDR1 MGHDK and CDR2 SYGVNS. This CDR3 reads CASSSAVNYGYTF. The CDR3 nucleotides are TGTGCCAGCAGTTCCGCGGTTAACTATGGCTACACCTTC.

This chain links TRBV18 with TRBJ2-7; TRBD2 aligns across 10 bases. Germline V lookup: CDR1 KGHSH, CDR2 LQKENI. CDR3 size: 16 residues. V lost 3 bases and J lost 6; bases outside the gene matches: 11. CDR3 amino acids: CASSPAGLAGGGEQYF. The CDR3 DNA follows: TGTGCCAGCTCACCTGCTGGCTTAGCGGGAGGAGGCGAGCAGTACTTC.

The chain carries TRBV28 and TRBJ2-7, with 7 bases fitting TRBD2. Germline CDR1 is MDHEN and CDR2 is SYDVKM. Trimming took 7 bases from V and 6 from J; bases not matched to a gene: 9. This CDR3 comprises 13 residues. The chain's CDR3 is CASTPPGGREQYF. The CDR3 DNA is TGTGCCAGCACCCCGCCGGGAGGACGCGAGCAGTACTTC. Complete variable domain (other parts from reference TRBV28 and TRBJ2-7): DVKVTQSSRYLVKRTGEKVFLECVQDMDHENMFWYRQDPGLGLRLIYFSYDVKMKEKGDIPEGYSVSREKKERFSLILESASTNQTSMYLCASTPPGGREQYFGPGTRLTVT.

The chain is built from TRBV6-4 and TRBJ1-5; tentatively, D is TRBD1 (6 bases). The V and J ends lost 3 bases and 5 bases respectively, with 11 bases between them. The CDR3 totals 14 residues. Germline-derived CDR1 and CDR2 are MRHNA and SNTAGT. The CDR3, as DNA: TGTGCCAGCAGTGAGTACAGGGATCATCAGCCCCAGCATTTT. Translation gives CASSEYRDHQPQHF.

The J gene is TRBJ2-7, the V gene TRBV5-1, with D uncertain. The CDR3 runs to 14 residues. Between the trimmed V and J ends, which lost 0 bases and 1 base, there was a span of 8 bases. Germline-derived CDR1 and CDR2 are SGHRS and YFSETQ. The CDR3 spells CASSLDSSSYEQYF. The CDR3 bases are TGCGCCAGCAGCTTGGACAGCAGTTCCTACGAGCAGTACTTC.

This clone was seen just once. The chain couples TRBV5-4 to TRBJ1-1; possibly TRBD1 for D (5 bases). The V and J ends lost 3 bases and 4 bases respectively, with 10 bases between them. CDR1 SGHNT and CDR2 YYREEE come from the germline V gene (reference sequence). This CDR3 has 13 amino acids. The CDR3 nucleotides are TGTGCCAGCAGCTCCAGGGCGAGCACTGAAGCTTTCTTT. Translating it yields CASSSRASTEAFF. The complete variable domain, with remaining parts taken from reference TRBV5-4 and TRBJ1-1, reads ETGVTQSPTHLIKTRGQQVTLRCSSQSGHNTVSWYQQALGQGPQFIFQYYREEENGRGNFPPRFSGLQFPNYSSELNVNALELDDSALYLCASSSRASTEAFFGQGTRLTVV.

The J gene is TRBJ1-4, the V gene TRBV29-1; D uncertain. The V end lost 7 bases, the J end lost 0 bases, and 12 bases lay between the germline ends. Germline-derived CDR1 and CDR2 are SQVTM and ANQGSEA. The CDR3 sequence is 14 residues long. CDR3 sequence reads: CSATPRSTNEKLFF. CDR3 DNA: TGCAGCGCCACCCCGCGCTCAACTAATGAAAAACTGTTTTTT.